This entry concerns a single T cell receptor beta chain. This clone appeared once. Its specific antigen is unknown. The sample holds no much larger clone one base away, and base qualities are not on file. The CDR3 measures 14 amino acids from cysteine to phenylalanine. The only DNA kept is the CDR3, 42 bases in frame from the first base. Each collaborating institution followed its own protocols to collect whole blood in K2EDTA tubes. For TCRbeta analysis, collaborators shipped samples as frozen whole blood, isolated PBMCs, or DNA extracted from either of those sample types. This sample is drawn from a study of blood T cell repertoires in COVID-19 (dated by TCRdb to about 2020). Regarding the research as a whole: Samples covering the acute and convalescent phases of COVID-19 were provided by collaborators in the United States, Italy and Spain. The material from the prospective study consisted of cDNA or gDNA derived from T cells, B-cell-depleted T cells, or PBMCs. Deeply sampled blood TCRbeta repertoires from subjects exposed to, actively infected with, or recovered from COVID-19 were included in the dataset. The repertoires were released in a freely available public database intended as a resource for research on the immune response to SARS-CoV-2. Where HLA class I and class II types were available, the types were taken from metadata supplied by the sample provider, not from assay-based typing. The samples were drawn from two sources: the first 160 participants of the ongoing ImmuneRACE study, and 1,200 or so subjects contributed by 6 global collaborators. Nearly every sample came with metadata listing a de-identified subject ID, COVID-19 status, age in years and sex. General findings and caveats noted by the study authors: How much clinical and demographic metadata was included differed by source and by participant, and the metadata was provided uncurated.

TCRbeta CDR3 regions were amplified from genomic DNA by means of the immunoSEQ Assay, a bias-controlled multiplex PCR. As for the authors' bioinformatics: The number of nucleated cells in each sample was estimated by amplification of reference gene primers within the assay. To quantify the absolute abundance of each unique TCRbeta CDR3 rearrangement, sequence reads were collapsed and filtered. For each sample, productive Simpson clonality was calculated as the square root of Simpson's diversity index over productive rearrangements. TCRdb obtained this table from immuneACCESS and retained in-frame rearrangements with V and J assigned. These tables miss some clones; where compared with another copy, unresolved V genes account for less than half of the shortfall, and the remainder is unexplained. V and J calls and clone size are as listed in that table; D and trimming were resolved from the DNA. Here the sample has about 440,000 clones; around 89% occur a single time. The ten largest clones represent 4.3% of the sample.

The TCR sequence derives from a woman in her 30s with acute or convalescent COVID-19. The sample was peripheral blood. Recombination linked TRBV21-1 to TRBJ1-6. TRBV21-1 is annotated as a pseudogene. The nucleotide sequence reads as follows: TGTGCCAGCAGTAAACAAATTCGGGAATCACCCCTCCACTTT. It translates as CASSKQIRESPLHF.